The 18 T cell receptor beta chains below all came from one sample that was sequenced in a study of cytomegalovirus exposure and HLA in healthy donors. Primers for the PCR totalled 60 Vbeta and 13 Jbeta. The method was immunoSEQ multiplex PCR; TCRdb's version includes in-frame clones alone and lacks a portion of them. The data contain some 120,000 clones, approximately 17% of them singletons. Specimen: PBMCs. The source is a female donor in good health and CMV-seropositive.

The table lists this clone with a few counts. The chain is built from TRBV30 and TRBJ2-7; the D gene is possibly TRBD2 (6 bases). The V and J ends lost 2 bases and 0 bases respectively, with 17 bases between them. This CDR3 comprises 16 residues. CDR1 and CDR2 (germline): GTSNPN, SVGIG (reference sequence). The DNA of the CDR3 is TGTGCCTGGAGTTCCGGAGGGGATGGGGACTCCTACGAGCAGTACTTC. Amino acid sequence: CAWSSGGDGDSYEQYF.

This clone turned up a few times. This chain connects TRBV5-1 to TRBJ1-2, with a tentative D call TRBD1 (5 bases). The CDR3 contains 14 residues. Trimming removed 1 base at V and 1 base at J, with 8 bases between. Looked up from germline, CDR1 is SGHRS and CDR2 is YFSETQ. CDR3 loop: CASSLTGFNYGYTF. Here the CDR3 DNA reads TGCGCCAGCAGCTTGACAGGCTTTAACTATGGCTACACCTTC.

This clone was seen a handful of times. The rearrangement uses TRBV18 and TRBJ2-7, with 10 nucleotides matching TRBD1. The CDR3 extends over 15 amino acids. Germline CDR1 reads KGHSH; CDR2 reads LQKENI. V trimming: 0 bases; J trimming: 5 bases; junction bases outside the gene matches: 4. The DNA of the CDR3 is TGTGCCAGCTCACCACCGAAGGGACAGGGGAACGAGCAGTACTTC. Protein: CASSPPKGQGNEQYF.

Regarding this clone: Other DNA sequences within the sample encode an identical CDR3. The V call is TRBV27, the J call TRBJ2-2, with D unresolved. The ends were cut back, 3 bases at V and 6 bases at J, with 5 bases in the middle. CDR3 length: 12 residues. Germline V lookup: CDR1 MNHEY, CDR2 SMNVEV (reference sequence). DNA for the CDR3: TGTGCCAGCAGTTTTCCGGCCGGGGAGCTGTTTTTT. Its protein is CASSFPAGELFF.

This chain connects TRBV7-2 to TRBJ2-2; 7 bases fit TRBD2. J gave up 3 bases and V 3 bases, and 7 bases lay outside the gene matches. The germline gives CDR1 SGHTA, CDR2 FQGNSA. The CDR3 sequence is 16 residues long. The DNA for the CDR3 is TGTGCCAGCAGCTTGGTCCGAGCGGGATACACCGGGGAGCTGTTTTTT. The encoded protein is CASSLVRAGYTGELFF.

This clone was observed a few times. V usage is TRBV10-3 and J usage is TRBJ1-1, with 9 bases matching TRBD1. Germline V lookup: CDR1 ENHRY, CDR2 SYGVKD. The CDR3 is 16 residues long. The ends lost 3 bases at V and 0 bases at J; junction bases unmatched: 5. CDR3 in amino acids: CAISDGTGWMNTEAFF. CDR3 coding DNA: TGTGCCATCAGTGACGGGACAGGGTGGATGAACACTGAAGCTTTCTTT.

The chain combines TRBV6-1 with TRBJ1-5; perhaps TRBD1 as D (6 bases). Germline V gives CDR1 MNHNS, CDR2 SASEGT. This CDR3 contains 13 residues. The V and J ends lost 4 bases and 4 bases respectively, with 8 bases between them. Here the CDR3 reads CASSAGVNQPQHF. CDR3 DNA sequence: TGTGCCAGCAGTGCAGGGGTTAATCAGCCCCAGCATTTT.

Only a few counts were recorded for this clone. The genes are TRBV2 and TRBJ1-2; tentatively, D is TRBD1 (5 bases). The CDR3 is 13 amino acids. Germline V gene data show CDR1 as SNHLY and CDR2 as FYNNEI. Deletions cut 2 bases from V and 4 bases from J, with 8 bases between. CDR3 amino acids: CASSELGGYGYTF. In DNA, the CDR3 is TGTGCCAGCAGTGAACTGGGGGGCTATGGCTACACCTTC.

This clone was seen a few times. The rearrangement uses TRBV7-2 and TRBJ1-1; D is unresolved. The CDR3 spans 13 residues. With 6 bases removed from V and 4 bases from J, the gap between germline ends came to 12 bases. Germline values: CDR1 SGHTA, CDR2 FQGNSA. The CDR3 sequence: CASSQTLVTEAFF. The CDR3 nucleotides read TGTGCCAGCAGTCAGACTCTTGTCACTGAAGCTTTCTTT.

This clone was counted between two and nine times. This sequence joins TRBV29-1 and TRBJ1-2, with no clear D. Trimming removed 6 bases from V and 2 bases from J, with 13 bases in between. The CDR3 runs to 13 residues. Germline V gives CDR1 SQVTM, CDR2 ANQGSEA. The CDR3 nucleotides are TGCAGCGTCGGGAACCGGGAGAACTATGGCTACACCTTC. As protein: CSVGNRENYGYTF.

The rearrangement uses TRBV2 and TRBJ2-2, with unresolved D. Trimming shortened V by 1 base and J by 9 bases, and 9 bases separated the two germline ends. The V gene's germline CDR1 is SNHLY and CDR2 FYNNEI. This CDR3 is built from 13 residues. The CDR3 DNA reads TGTGCCAGCAGTGAAGGACATTATAGGGAGCTGTTTTTT. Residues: CASSEGHYRELFF.

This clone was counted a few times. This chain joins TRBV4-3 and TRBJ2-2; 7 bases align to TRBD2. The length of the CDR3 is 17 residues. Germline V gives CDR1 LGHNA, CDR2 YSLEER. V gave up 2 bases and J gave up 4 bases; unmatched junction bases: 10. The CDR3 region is CASSQSRAGEGTGELFF. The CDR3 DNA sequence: TGCGCCAGCAGCCAATCCCGGGCGGGGGAAGGCACCGGGGAGCTGTTTTTT.

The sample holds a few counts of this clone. CDR3 sequence (DNA): TGCAGCGTGGGCGACAGGTCGGAGACCCAGTACTTC. Translating it yields CSVGDRSETQYF. This chain uses TRBV29-1 with TRBJ2-5, with a possible D match to TRBD1 (6 bases). V was trimmed by 6 bases and J by 5 bases, leaving 13 bases between them. This CDR3 region has 12 residues. CDR1 is SQVTM and CDR2 is ANQGSEA in the germline V gene.

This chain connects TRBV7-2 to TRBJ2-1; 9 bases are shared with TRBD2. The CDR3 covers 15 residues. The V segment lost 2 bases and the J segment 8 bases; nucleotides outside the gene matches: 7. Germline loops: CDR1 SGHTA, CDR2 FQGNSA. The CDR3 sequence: CASSLLRGGRYEQFF. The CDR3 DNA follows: TGTGCCAGCAGCTTACTGCGGGGGGGCCGGTATGAGCAGTTCTTC.

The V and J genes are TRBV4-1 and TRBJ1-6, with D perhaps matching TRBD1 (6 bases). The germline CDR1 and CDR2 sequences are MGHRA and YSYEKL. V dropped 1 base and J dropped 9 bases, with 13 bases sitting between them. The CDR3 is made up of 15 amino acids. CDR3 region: CASSQVGTKGSPLHF. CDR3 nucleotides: TGCGCCAGCAGCCAAGTCGGGACAAAGGGTTCACCCCTCCACTTT.

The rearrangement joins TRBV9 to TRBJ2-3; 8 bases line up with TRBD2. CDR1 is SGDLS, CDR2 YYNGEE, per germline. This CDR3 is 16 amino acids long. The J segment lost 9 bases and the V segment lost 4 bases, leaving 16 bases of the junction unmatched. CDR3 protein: CASSPDSSGQVETQYF. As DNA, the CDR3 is TGTGCCAGCAGCCCTGACTCTAGCGGGCAGGTAGAGACGCAGTATTTT.

CDR3 sequence (DNA): TGTGCCAGCAGGATGACGCGGAACGAGCAGTACTTC. Translating gives CASRMTRNEQYF. V is TRBV2 and J is TRBJ2-7; D gene uncertain. Deletions cut 6 bases from V and 5 bases from J, with 11 bases between. Germline CDR1 and CDR2: SNHLY and FYNNEI. There are 12 residues in the CDR3.

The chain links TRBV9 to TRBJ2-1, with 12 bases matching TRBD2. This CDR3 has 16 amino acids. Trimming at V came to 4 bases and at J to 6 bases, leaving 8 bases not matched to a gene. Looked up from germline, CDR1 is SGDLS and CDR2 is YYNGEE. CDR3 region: CASSPRLAGGVNEQFF. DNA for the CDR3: TGTGCCAGCAGCCCCCGGCTAGCGGGGGGGGTCAATGAGCAGTTCTTC.